Listed here are 2 T cell receptor beta chains from one sample, sequenced in a study of blood T cell repertoires in COVID-19. Sequencing used immunoSEQ multiplex PCR; TCRdb keeps in-frame clones, though not all of them. The data contain over 20,000 clones, 80% to 90% of them singletons. The specimen sequenced was peripheral blood. All receptors derive from a man aged 65 to 79 with acute or convalescent COVID-19.

This clone was seen only once. V gene TRBV9 combines with J gene TRBJ1-2; no clear D. With 0 bases removed from V and 5 bases from J, the gap between germline ends came to 14 bases. In germline, CDR1 is SGDLS, CDR2 YYNGEE. The CDR3 is 15 amino acids. The CDR3 loop reads CASSVVEIPGYGYTF. DNA for the CDR3: TGTGCCAGCAGCGTAGTAGAGATACCGGGGTATGGCTACACCTTC.

The rearrangement joins TRBV7-9 to TRBJ1-1; D may be TRBD1 (6 bases). The CDR3 spans 14 residues. V lost 7 bases to trimming and J lost 4 bases, with 16 bases between them. Germline V gives CDR1 SEHNR, CDR2 FQNEAQ (reference sequence). The CDR3: CASIKSGVGTEAFF. CDR3 nucleotides: TGTGCCAGCATCAAATCAGGGGTTGGCACTGAAGCTTTCTTT.